This is a list of T cell receptor beta chains from one sample in a study of blood T cell repertoires in COVID-19. Sequenced by immunoSEQ multiplex PCR; TCRdb stores in-frame clones only, minus some. This table holds about 270,000 clones, roughly nine tenths found once. The sequenced sample consisted of PBMCs or T cells enriched from blood (not recorded which). The receptor set was obtained from a woman aged 18-30 years who had recovered from COVID-19. CDR3s include the opening cysteine and the closing phenylalanine or tryptophan. The D gene is left open where the match is weak.

v_gene	d_gene	j_gene	CDR3aa
TRBV7-8	TRBD1	TRBJ2-7	CASSLTGSPRDSYF
TRBV6-2/TRBV6-3	NA	TRBJ1-5	CASSYLREPQHF
TRBV11-2	NA	TRBJ1-2	CASSTDRTYGYTF
TRBV5-8	TRBD1	TRBJ1-4	CASSSGRGHEKLFF
TRBV5-1	NA	TRBJ2-7	CASSLDLYEQYF
TRBV27	NA	TRBJ1-4	CASSDQTGRLTF
TRBV7-8	TRBD1	TRBJ2-7	CASSLTPGQFYEQYF
TRBV5-1	TRBD2	TRBJ2-1	CASSEGTSGGAWNEQFF
TRBV9	NA	TRBJ1-4	CASSVGGGAGEKLFF
TRBV6-5	NA	TRBJ2-7	CASRKDSSPSYEQYF